The sequence of this T cell receptor beta chain was determined in a study of blood T cells in healthy people across ages. Points from the study as a whole: TCR beta diversity tracked closely with naive T cell percentage.

Next came a second PCR, run for about 6 to 11 cycles, which used a sample-barcoded 5' primer along with a J-beta primer mix. Unique molecular identifiers of 12 random nucleotides labeled each cDNA. Sequencing yielded, for each sample, at least 3 million paired-end reads carrying CDR3. TCRdb redid the calling of the 5' RACE reads with MiXCR, one entry per CDR3 protein. This sample carries about 670,000 distinct CDR3 sequences, roughly 41% of them seen once, and the ten largest clones take around 30%. This clonotype came up a few times. The target antigen is unknown. The specimen was blood. The receptor comes from an elderly man in good health.

The CDR3 sequence: CSAHALVTSDEQFF. CDR3 coding DNA: TGCAGTGCCCACGCTCTTGTGACTAGCGATGAGCAGTTCTTC. The rearrangement links TRBV20-1 to TRBJ2-1; 8 bases are a match to TRBD2. This CDR3 is built from 14 residues. The ends lost 6 bases at V and 8 bases at J; junction bases unmatched: 12. The germline V gene encodes CDR1 DFQATT and CDR2 SNEGSKA (reference sequence).